Below are 8 T cell receptor beta chains sequenced from a single sample in a study of cytomegalovirus exposure and HLA in healthy donors. Amplification used 60 Vbeta primers and 13 Jbeta primers. The method was immunoSEQ multiplex PCR; TCRdb's version includes in-frame clones alone and lacks a portion of them. The sample shows about 140,000 clones, 70% to 85% of them seen only once. Sequencing used PBMCs. These receptors were collected from a woman in her fifties or sixties in good health and CMV-seropositive.

The chain joins TRBV7-2 to TRBJ1-4; possible D gene TRBD1, 6 bases. The germline V and J ends were trimmed by 5 bases and 3 bases, with 13 bases remaining between them. The CDR3 spans 15 residues. Germline V gene lookup returns CDR1 SGHTA and CDR2 FQGNSA. The CDR3 sequence: CASSLMAGANEKLFF. As DNA, the CDR3 is TGTGCCAGCAGCCTGATGGCAGGGGCTAATGAAAAACTGTTTTTT.

The DNA of the CDR3 is TGTGCCAGCAGCCAAGATAGTGGGACAGGGGAGATTCAGCCCCAGCATTTT. Encoded protein: CASSQDSGTGEIQPQHF. The chain employs TRBV4-2 and TRBJ1-5; 10 bases agree with TRBD1. Germline loops: CDR1 LGHNA, CDR2 YNFKEQ. The CDR3 runs to 17 residues. V lost 0 bases to trimming and J lost 6 bases; unmatched junction nucleotides: 8.

The rearrangement links TRBV6-5 to TRBJ2-7, with 8 nucleotides matching TRBD1. The ends lost 4 bases at V and 0 bases at J; junction bases unmatched: 5. CDR1 is MNHEY, CDR2 SVGAGI, per germline. This CDR3 contains 15 residues. For the CDR3, the DNA is TGTGCCAGCAGTTTTGGGACAGGTTACTCCTACGAGCAGTACTTC. Translated: CASSFGTGYSYEQYF.

The chain joins TRBV13 to TRBJ2-1; 7 nucleotides agree with TRBD1. Germline lookup yields CDR1 PRHDT and CDR2 FYEKMQ (reference sequence). The CDR3 is 15 residues long. The V segment lost 3 bases and the J segment 5 bases; nucleotides outside the gene matches: 7. CDR3 in DNA: TGTGCCAGCAGCTTGAACAGGGGTGACGACAATGAGCAGTTCTTC. This codes for CASSLNRGDDNEQFF.

The chain employs TRBV2 and TRBJ1-1; TRBD1 matches at 11 bases. The CDR3 has 14 residues. From germline, CDR1 is SNHLY and CDR2 FYNNEI. V dropped 7 bases and J dropped 5; count of bases not matched to a gene: 6. The CDR3: CASKRTGGLTEAFF. CDR3 nucleotide sequence: TGTGCCAGCAAACGGACAGGGGGCTTGACTGAAGCTTTCTTT.

The chain couples TRBV27 to TRBJ1-4, with 7 bases fitting TRBD1. The CDR3 loop spans 17 amino acids. Germline V CDR1 and CDR2: MNHEY, SMNVEV (reference sequence). Losses at the gene ends were 2 bases for V and 5 bases for J; bases not matched to a gene: 11. CDR3 in DNA: TGTGCCAGCAGTTTAGCTTGGGGGCTCAGGGGGAATGAAAAACTGTTTTTT. This codes for CASSLAWGLRGNEKLFF.

The table lists this clone with a few counts. The J gene is TRBJ2-7, the V gene TRBV28; D possibly corresponds to TRBD2 (6 bases). The CDR3 is 13 amino acids. Germline V lookup: CDR1 MDHEN, CDR2 SYDVKM. V gave up 3 bases and J gave up 2 bases, with 8 bases separating them. The CDR3 DNA is TGTGCCAGCAGTTTCGGGGGTACCTACGAGCAGTACTTC. Amino acids: CASSFGGTYEQYF.

The chain uses TRBV5-1 and TRBJ1-1; D possibly corresponds to TRBD1 (5 bases). The CDR3 has 15 residues. Germline CDR1 reads SGHRS; CDR2 reads YFSETQ. The germline V and J ends were trimmed by 0 bases and 4 bases, with 13 bases remaining between them. In nucleotides, the CDR3 is TGCGCCAGCAGCTTGGAGCAGGGAGGGGTCACTGAAGCTTTCTTT. Translating gives CASSLEQGGVTEAFF.